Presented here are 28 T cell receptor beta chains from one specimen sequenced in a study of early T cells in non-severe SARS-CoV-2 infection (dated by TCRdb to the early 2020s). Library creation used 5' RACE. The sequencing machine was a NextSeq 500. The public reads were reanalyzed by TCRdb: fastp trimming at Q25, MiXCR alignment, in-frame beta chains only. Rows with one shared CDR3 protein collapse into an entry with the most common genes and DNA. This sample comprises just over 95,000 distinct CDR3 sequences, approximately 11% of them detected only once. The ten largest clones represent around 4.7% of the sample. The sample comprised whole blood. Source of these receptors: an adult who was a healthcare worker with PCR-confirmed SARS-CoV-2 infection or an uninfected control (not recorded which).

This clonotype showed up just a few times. The CDR3 DNA reads as TGCAGTGCTAGAGATCTCGGGGGTCTCGTCCCCTATGGCTACACCTTC. Protein product: CSARDLGGLVPYGYTF. The chain carries TRBV20-1 and TRBJ1-2; a weak D match, TRBD1 (5 bases). Germline V gives CDR1 DFQATT, CDR2 SNEGSKA (reference sequence). This CDR3 spans 16 amino acids. Trimming took 0 bases from V and 4 from J, leaving 18 bases between them.

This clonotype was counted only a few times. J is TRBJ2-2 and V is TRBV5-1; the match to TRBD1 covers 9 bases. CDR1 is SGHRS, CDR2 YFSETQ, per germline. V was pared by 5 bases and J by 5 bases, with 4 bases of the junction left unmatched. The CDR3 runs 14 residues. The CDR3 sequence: CASSAGTGTGELFF. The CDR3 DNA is TGCGCCAGCAGTGCCGGGACAGGGACCGGGGAGCTGTTTTTT. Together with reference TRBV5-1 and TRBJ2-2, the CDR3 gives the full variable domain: KAGVTQTPRYLIKTRGQQVTLSCSPISGHRSVSWYQQTPGQGLQFLFEYFSETQRNKGNFPGRFSGRQFSNSRSEMNVSTLELGDSALYLCASSAGTGTGELFFGEGSRLTVL.

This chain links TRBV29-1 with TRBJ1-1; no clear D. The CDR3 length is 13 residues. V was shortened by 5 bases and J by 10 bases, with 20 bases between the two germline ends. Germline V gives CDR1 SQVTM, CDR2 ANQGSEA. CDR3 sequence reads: CSVRTGERVGAFF. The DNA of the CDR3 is TGCAGCGTTAGGACTGGGGAACGGGTGGGAGCTTTCTTT. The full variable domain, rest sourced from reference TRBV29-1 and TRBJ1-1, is SAVISQKPSRDICQRGTSLTIQCQVDSQVTMMFWYRQQPGQSLTLIATANQGSEATYESGFVIDKFPISRPNLTFSTLTVSNMSPEDSSIYLCSVRTGERVGAFFGQGTRLTVV.

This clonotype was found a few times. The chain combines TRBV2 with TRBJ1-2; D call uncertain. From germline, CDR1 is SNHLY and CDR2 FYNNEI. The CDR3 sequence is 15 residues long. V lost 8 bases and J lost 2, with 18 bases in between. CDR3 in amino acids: CASGGLDGPNYGYTF. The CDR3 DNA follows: TGTGCCAGCGGTGGTTTGGACGGACCAAACTATGGCTACACCTTC.

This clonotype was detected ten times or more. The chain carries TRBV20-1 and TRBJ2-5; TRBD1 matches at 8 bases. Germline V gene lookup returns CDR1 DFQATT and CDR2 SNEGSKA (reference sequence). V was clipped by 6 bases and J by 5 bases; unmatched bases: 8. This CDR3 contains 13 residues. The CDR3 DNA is TGCAGTGCAGAGGACAGGGTCGGGGAGACCCAGTACTTC. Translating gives CSAEDRVGETQYF.

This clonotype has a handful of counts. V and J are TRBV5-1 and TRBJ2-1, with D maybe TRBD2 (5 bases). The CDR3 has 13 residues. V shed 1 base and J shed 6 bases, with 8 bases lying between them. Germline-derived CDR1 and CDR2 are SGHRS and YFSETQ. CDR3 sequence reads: CASSLREPNEQFF. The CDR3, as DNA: TGCGCCAGCAGCTTGAGGGAGCCCAATGAGCAGTTCTTC.

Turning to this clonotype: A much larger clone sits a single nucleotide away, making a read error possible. CDR3 residues: CASSLVPGYQETQYF. The DNA of the CDR3 is TGTGCCAGCAGCTTGGTTCCTGGATACCAAGAGACCCAGTACTTC. The genes are TRBV5-5 and TRBJ2-5; D gene uncertain. V gave up 0 bases and J gave up 0 bases, with 9 bases separating them. CDR3 size: 15 residues. CDR1 and CDR2 from the germline V gene are SGHKS and YYEKEE (reference sequence).

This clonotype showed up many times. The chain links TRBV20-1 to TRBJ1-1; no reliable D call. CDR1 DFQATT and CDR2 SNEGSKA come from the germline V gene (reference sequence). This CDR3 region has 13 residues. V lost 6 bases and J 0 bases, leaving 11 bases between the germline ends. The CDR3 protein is CSATQSLNTEAFF. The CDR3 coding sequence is TGCAGTGCCACACAATCCTTGAACACTGAAGCTTTCTTT.

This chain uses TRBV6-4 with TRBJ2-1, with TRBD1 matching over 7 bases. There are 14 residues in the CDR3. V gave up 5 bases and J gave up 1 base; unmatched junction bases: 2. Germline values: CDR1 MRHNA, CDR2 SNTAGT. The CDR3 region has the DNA TGTGCCAGCAGTATGACAGGGTCCTACAATGAGCAGTTCTTC. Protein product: CASSMTGSYNEQFF.

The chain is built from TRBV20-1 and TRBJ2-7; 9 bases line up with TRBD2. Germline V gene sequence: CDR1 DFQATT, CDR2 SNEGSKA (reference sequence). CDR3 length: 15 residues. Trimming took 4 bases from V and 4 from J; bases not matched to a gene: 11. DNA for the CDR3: TGCAGTGCTAAGGACGACCAGCGGGGGGCGTACGAGCAGTACTTC. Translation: CSAKDDQRGAYEQYF.

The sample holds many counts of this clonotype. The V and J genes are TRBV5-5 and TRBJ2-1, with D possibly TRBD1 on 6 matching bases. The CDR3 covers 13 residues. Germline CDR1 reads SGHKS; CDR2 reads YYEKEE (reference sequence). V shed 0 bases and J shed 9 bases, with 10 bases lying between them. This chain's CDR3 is CASSLGTVIEQFF. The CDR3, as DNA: TGTGCCAGCAGCTTGGGGACAGTCATTGAGCAGTTCTTC.

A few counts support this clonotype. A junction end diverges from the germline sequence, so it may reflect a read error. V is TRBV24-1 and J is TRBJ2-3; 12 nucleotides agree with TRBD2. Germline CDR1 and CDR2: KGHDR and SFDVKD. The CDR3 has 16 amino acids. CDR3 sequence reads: CATGDGLAGLTDTQYF. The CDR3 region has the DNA TGTGCCACCGGTGATGGACTAGCGGGACTCACAGATACGCAGTATTTT.

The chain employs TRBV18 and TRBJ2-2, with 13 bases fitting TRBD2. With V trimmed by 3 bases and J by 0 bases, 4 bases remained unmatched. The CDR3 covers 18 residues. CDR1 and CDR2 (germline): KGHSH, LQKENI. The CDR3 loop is CASSPRLAGGSNTGELFF. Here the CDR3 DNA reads TGTGCCAGCTCACCCAGACTAGCGGGGGGCTCGAACACCGGGGAGCTGTTTTTT.

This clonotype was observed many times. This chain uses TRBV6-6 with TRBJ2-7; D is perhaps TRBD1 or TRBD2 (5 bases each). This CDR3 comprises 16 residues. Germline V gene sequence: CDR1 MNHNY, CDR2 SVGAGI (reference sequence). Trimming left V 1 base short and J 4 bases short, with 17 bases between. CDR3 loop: CASSYWGLGGTYEQYF. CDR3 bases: TGTGCCAGCAGTTACTGGGGCCTAGGAGGAACTTACGAGCAGTACTTC.

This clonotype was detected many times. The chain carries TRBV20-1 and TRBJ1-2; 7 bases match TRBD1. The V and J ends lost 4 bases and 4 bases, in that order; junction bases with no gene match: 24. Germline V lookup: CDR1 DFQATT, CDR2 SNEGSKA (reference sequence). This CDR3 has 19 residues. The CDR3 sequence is CSATSLGGNTGDWRYGYTF. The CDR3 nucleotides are TGCAGTGCTACGTCCCTTGGGGGGAACACAGGGGACTGGCGCTATGGCTACACCTTC.

CDR3 in amino acids: CATKNPTSHYEQYF. CDR3 bases: TGTGCCACCAAAAACCCAACGAGTCACTACGAGCAGTACTTC. J is TRBJ2-7 and V is TRBV7-2, with unresolved D. The CDR3 runs to 14 residues. V lost 10 bases, J lost 3 bases, and 19 bases lay in between. Germline V CDR1 and CDR2: SGHTA, FQGNSA.

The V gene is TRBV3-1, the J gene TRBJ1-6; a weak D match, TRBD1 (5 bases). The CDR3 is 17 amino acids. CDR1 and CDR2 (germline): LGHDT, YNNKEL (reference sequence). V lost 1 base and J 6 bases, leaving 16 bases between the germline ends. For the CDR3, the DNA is TGTGCCAGCAGCCAAGCGTACAGGACCGCTGGTAATTCACCCCTCCACTTT. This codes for CASSQAYRTAGNSPLHF.

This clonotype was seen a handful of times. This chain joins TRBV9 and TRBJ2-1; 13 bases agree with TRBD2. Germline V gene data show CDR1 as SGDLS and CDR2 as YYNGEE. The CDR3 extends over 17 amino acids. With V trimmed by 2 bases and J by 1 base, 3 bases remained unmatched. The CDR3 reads CASSVGLAGLSYNEQFF. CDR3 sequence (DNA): TGTGCCAGCAGCGTGGGACTAGCGGGGCTTTCCTACAATGAGCAGTTCTTC. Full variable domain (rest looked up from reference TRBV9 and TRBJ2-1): DSGVTQTPKHLITATGQRVTLRCSPRSGDLSVYWYQQSLDQGLQFLIQYYNGEERAKGNILERFSAQQFPDLHSELNLSSLELGDSALYFCASSVGLAGLSYNEQFFGPGTRLTVL.

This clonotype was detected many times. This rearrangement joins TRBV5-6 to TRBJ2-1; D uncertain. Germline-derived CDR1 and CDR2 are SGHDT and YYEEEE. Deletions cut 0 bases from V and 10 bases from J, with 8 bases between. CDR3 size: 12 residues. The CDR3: CASSLGTTEQFF. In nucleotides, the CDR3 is TGTGCCAGCAGCTTGGGCACGACGGAGCAGTTCTTC.

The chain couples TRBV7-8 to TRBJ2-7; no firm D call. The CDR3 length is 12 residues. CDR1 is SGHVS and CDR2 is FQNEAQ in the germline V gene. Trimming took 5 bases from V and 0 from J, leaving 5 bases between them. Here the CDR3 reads CASSTDSYEQYF. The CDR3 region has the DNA TGTGCCAGCAGCACAGACTCCTACGAGCAGTACTTC.

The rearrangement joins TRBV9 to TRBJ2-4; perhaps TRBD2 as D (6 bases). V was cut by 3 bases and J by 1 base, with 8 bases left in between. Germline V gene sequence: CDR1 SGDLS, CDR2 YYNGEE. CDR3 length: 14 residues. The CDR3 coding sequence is TGTGCCAGCAGCGACGGAGGGGCCAAAAACATTCAGTACTTC. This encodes CASSDGGAKNIQYF. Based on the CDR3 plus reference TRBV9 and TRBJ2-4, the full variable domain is DSGVTQTPKHLITATGQRVTLRCSPRSGDLSVYWYQQSLDQGLQFLIQYYNGEERAKGNILERFSAQQFPDLHSELNLSSLELGDSALYFCASSDGGAKNIQYFGAGTRLSVL.

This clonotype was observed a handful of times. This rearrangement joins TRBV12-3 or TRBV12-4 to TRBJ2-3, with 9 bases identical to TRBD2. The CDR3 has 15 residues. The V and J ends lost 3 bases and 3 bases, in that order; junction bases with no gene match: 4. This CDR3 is CASSFGGGATDTQYF. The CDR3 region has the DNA TGTGCCAGCAGTTTTGGCGGGGGGGCTACAGATACGCAGTATTTT.

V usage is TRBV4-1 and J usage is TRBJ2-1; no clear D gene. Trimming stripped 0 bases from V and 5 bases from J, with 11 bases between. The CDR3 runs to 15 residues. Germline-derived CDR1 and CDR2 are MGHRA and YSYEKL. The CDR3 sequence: CASSQEWVLHNEQFF. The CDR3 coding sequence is TGCGCCAGCAGCCAAGAGTGGGTTCTCCACAATGAGCAGTTCTTC.

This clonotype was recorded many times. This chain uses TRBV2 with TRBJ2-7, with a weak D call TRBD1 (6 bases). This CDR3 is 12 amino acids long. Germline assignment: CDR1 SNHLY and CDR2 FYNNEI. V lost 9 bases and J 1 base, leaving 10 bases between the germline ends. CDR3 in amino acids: CASTGISYEQYF. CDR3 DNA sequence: TGTGCCAGTACAGGGATTTCCTACGAGCAGTACTTC.

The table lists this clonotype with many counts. In DNA, the CDR3 is TGCAGTGCTTCGGGACTCAGTAATGAAAAACTGTTTTTT. Amino acids: CSASGLSNEKLFF. This chain connects TRBV20-1 to TRBJ1-4, with a possible D match to TRBD1 (5 bases). The CDR3 extends over 13 amino acids. Trimming removed 5 bases from V and 4 bases from J, with 11 bases in between. CDR1 is DFQATT, CDR2 SNEGSKA, per germline (reference sequence).

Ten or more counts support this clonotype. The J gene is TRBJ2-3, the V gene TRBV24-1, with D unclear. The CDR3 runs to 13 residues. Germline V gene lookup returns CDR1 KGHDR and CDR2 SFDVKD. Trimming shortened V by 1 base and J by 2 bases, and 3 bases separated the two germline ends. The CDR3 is CATSDFLTDTQYF. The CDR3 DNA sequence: TGTGCCACCAGTGATTTCCTCACAGATACGCAGTATTTT.

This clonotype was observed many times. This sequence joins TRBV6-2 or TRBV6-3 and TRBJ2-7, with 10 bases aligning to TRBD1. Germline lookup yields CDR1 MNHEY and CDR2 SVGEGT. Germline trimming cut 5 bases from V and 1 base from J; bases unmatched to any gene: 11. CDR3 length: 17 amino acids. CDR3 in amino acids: CASSPDRGHRTSYEQYF. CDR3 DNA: TGTGCCAGCAGTCCTGACAGGGGGCACAGAACTTCCTACGAGCAGTACTTC.

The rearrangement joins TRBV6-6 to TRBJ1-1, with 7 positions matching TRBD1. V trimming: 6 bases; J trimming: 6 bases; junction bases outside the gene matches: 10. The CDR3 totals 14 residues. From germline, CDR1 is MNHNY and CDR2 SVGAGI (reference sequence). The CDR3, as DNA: TGTGCCAGCAGCGACAGGGTTCTTAGTTCTGAAGCTTTCTTT. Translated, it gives CASSDRVLSSEAFF.